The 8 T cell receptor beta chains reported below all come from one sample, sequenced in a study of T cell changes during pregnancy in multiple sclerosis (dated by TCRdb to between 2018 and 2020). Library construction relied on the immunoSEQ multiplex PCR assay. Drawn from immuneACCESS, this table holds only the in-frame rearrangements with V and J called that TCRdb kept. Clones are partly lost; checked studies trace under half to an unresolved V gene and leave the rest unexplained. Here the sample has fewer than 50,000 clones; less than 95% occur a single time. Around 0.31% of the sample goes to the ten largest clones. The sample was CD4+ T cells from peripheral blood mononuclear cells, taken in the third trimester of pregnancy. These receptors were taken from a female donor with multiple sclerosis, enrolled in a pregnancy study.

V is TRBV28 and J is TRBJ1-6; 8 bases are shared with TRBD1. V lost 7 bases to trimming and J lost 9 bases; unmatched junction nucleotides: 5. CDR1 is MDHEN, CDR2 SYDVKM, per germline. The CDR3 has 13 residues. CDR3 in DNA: TGTGCCAGCACCGCGGACAGGGTTTCACCCCTCCACTTT. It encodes CASTADRVSPLHF.

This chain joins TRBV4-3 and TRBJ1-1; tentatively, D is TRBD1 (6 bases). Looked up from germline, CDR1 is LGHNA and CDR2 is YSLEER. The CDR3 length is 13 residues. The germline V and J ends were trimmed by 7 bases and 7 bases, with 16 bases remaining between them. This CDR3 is CASNAGTWDEAFF. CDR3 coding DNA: TGCGCCAGCAACGCCGGGACATGGGATGAAGCTTTCTTT.

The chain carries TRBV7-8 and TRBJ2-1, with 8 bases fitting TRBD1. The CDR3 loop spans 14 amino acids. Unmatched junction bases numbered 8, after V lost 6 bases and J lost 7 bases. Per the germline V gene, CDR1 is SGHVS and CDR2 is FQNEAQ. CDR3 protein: CASRQDRVGNEQFF. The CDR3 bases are TGTGCCAGCAGGCAGGACAGGGTTGGGAATGAGCAGTTCTTC.

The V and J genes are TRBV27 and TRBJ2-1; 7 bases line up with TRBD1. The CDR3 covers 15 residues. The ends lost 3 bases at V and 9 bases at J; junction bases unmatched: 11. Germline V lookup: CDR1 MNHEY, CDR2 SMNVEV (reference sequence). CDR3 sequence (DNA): TGTGCCAGCAGTTTCCGGGACAGAATGGCCGGTGAGCAGTTCTTC. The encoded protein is CASSFRDRMAGEQFF.

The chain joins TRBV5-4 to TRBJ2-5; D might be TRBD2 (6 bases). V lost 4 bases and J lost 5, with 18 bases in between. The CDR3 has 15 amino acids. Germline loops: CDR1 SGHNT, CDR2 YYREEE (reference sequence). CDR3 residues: CASSAPLAGSETQYF. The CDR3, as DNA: TGTGCCAGCAGCGCGCCCTTGGCGGGGTCTGAGACCCAGTACTTC.

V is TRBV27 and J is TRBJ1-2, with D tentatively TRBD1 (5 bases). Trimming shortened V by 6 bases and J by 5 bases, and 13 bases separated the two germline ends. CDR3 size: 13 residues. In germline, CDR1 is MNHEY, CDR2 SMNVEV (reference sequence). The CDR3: CASSQRGGYGYTF. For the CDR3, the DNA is TGTGCCAGCAGCCAAAGGGGCGGTTATGGCTACACCTTC.

CDR3 amino acids: CASSQGAGELFF. CDR3 sequence (DNA): TGTGCCAGCAGCCAGGGGGCCGGGGAGCTGTTTTTT. The genes are TRBV11-3 and TRBJ2-2, with 7 bases aligning to TRBD1. CDR1 and CDR2 from the germline V gene are SGHNT and YENEEA. The CDR3 totals 12 residues. V lost 5 bases, J lost 6 bases, and 0 bases stayed unmatched.

DNA for the CDR3: TGTGCCAGCTCACCATTTAGCGTGACGAACACCGGGGAGCTGTTTTTT. Protein: CASSPFSVTNTGELFF. The chain uses TRBV18 and TRBJ2-2, with D perhaps matching TRBD2 (5 bases). Trimming stripped 2 bases from V and 0 bases from J, with 10 bases between. The germline V gene encodes CDR1 KGHSH and CDR2 LQKENI. The CDR3 loop spans 16 amino acids.